These T cell receptor beta chains were read from a single sample in a study of Ad26.COV2.S vaccination and SARS-CoV-2 variants. The table came from immunoSEQ multiplex PCR; TCRdb's copy has only in-frame clones and leaves some out. The table records approximately 340,000 clones, around 83% of them present only once. The sample here was peripheral blood, taken in a trial of Ad26.COV2.S vaccine versus placebo. The receptors stem from a person aged 18-60 years who received the Ad26.COV2.S COVID-19 vaccine or a placebo. Each CDR3 is given with its conserved first and last residue. Each record gives: CDR3 DNA, CDR3 protein, J gene, D gene, clone size, CDR3 length, V gene. D genes are given only for firm matches. For some rows the clone size is stated as once, few or many, or as a class when expanded; others skip it.

CDR3 DNA: TGTGCCAGCAGTTATACCGACCCGGGCGAGCAGTACTTC; CDR3 protein: CASSYTDPGEQYF; J gene: TRBJ2-7; D gene: .; clone size: .; CDR3 length: 13; V gene: TRBV6-2/TRBV6-3
CDR3 DNA: TGTGCCAGCAGCTCTGGACTAGCATTATTTAATGAGCAGTTCTTC; CDR3 protein: CASSSGLALFNEQFF; J gene: TRBJ2-1; D gene: TRBD2; clone size: .; CDR3 length: 15; V gene: TRBV7-9
CDR3 DNA: TGTGCCAGCAGGATCAGGGGAGAGGAAAAACTGTTTTTT; CDR3 protein: CASRIRGEEKLFF; J gene: TRBJ1-4; D gene: .; clone size: .; CDR3 length: 13; V gene: TRBV28
CDR3 DNA: TGCGCCAGCAGCTTGGAGTGGAGTGGAAACACCATATATTTT; CDR3 protein: CASSLEWSGNTIYF; J gene: TRBJ1-3; D gene: .; clone size: .; CDR3 length: 14; V gene: TRBV5-1
CDR3 DNA: TGCGCCAGCAGCCAAGAAGGGGTCGGACATGGCTACACCTTC; CDR3 protein: CASSQEGVGHGYTF; J gene: TRBJ1-2; D gene: .; clone size: .; CDR3 length: 14; V gene: TRBV4-3
CDR3 DNA: TGTGCCAGCAGTTTAAGAGGGTTTGAAGCTTTCTTT; CDR3 protein: CASSLRGFEAFF; J gene: TRBJ1-1; D gene: .; clone size: .; CDR3 length: 12; V gene: TRBV28
CDR3 DNA: TGTGCCAGCAGTGGTCAGGGCCCCTACGAGCAGTACTTC; CDR3 protein: CASSGQGPYEQYF; J gene: TRBJ2-7; D gene: .; clone size: .; CDR3 length: 13; V gene: TRBV28
CDR3 DNA: TGTGCCAGCAGCGCACCCGGGACAGGGGTCCAGCCCCAGCATTTT; CDR3 protein: CASSAPGTGVQPQHF; J gene: TRBJ1-5; D gene: TRBD1; clone size: .; CDR3 length: 15; V gene: TRBV6-5
CDR3 DNA: TGCAGCGTTGACAGGGGCTTCGAGACCCAGTACTTC; CDR3 protein: CSVDRGFETQYF; J gene: TRBJ2-5; D gene: .; clone size: .; CDR3 length: 12; V gene: TRBV29-1
CDR3 DNA: TGTGCCATCAGTGAGCCCGACAGCTATAATGAAAAACTGTTTTTT; CDR3 protein: CAISEPDSYNEKLFF; J gene: TRBJ1-4; D gene: .; clone size: .; CDR3 length: 15; V gene: TRBV10-3
CDR3 DNA: TGTGCCATCAGTGAGAGGGAGTTCCGTAATGAGCAGTTCTTC; CDR3 protein: CAISEREFRNEQFF; J gene: TRBJ2-1; D gene: .; clone size: .; CDR3 length: 14; V gene: TRBV10-3
CDR3 DNA: TGTGCCAGCAGGAGGACAGGCTTCTTGGGCTACACCTTC; CDR3 protein: CASRRTGFLGYTF; J gene: TRBJ1-2; D gene: TRBD1; clone size: .; CDR3 length: 13; V gene: TRBV12-3/TRBV12-4
CDR3 DNA: TGCGCCAGCAGCCCCATGGTCGCCGGGGAGCTATTTTTT; CDR3 protein: CASSPMVAGELFF; J gene: TRBJ2-2; D gene: .; clone size: .; CDR3 length: 13; V gene: TRBV5-1
CDR3 DNA: TGTGCCAGCAGCTTGGAGGGGCGTTTGGGTGAAGCTTTCTTT; CDR3 protein: CASSLEGRLGEAFF; J gene: TRBJ1-1; D gene: .; clone size: few; CDR3 length: 14; V gene: TRBV5-4
CDR3 DNA: TGTGCCGTCCGGGCCTCTGGGGCCAACGTCCTGACTTTC; CDR3 protein: CAVRASGANVLTF; J gene: TRBJ2-6; D gene: .; clone size: .; CDR3 length: 13; V gene: TRBV6-5
CDR3 DNA: TGTGCCAGCAGCTTAGCGGGAGTCGGGACAGATACGCAGTATTTT; CDR3 protein: CASSLAGVGTDTQYF; J gene: TRBJ2-3; D gene: .; clone size: .; CDR3 length: 15; V gene: TRBV7-6
CDR3 DNA: TGTGCCAGCAGTGGCGGGATGGGACAAGTGGGGGCAAGGGGAGGTGAGCAGTTCTTC; CDR3 protein: CASSGGMGQVGARGGEQFF; J gene: TRBJ2-1; D gene: .; clone size: .; CDR3 length: 19; V gene: TRBV2
CDR3 DNA: TGTGCCAGCAGCTGGATAGCGGGGGGTGTGACAGATACGCAGTATTTT; CDR3 protein: CASSWIAGGVTDTQYF; J gene: TRBJ2-3; D gene: TRBD2; clone size: .; CDR3 length: 16; V gene: TRBV5-4
CDR3 DNA: TGTGCCAGCATCTCAACAGGGGTGAACACTGAAGCTTTCTTT; CDR3 protein: CASISTGVNTEAFF; J gene: TRBJ1-1; D gene: TRBD1; clone size: .; CDR3 length: 14; V gene: TRBV28
CDR3 DNA: TGTGCCAGCAGCTTATTCGGCGGGTCTGAAAAACTGTTTTTT; CDR3 protein: CASSLFGGSEKLFF; J gene: TRBJ1-4; D gene: .; clone size: .; CDR3 length: 14; V gene: TRBV7-2
CDR3 DNA: TGCGCCAGCAGGTCTTCCGGGCTAACGAACACCGGGGAGCTGTTTTTT; CDR3 protein: CASRSSGLTNTGELFF; J gene: TRBJ2-2; D gene: .; clone size: few; CDR3 length: 16; V gene: TRBV10-1
CDR3 DNA: TGTGCCAGCAGCTTTAGGGAGCACCTGAACACTGAAGCTTTCTTT; CDR3 protein: CASSFREHLNTEAFF; J gene: TRBJ1-1; D gene: .; clone size: .; CDR3 length: 15; V gene: TRBV11-2
CDR3 DNA: TGCGCCAGCAGCCAACCGGACAGGGCCTCTGGAAACACCATATATTTT; CDR3 protein: CASSQPDRASGNTIYF; J gene: TRBJ1-3; D gene: TRBD1; clone size: .; CDR3 length: 16; V gene: TRBV4-1
CDR3 DNA: TGTGCCAGCAGCACACTTACTGACAGGGGGCGGGAGACCCAGTACTTC; CDR3 protein: CASSTLTDRGRETQYF; J gene: TRBJ2-5; D gene: TRBD1; clone size: .; CDR3 length: 16; V gene: TRBV5-4
CDR3 DNA: TGTGCCAGCAGTTACTTTTGGGTACCTGAAGCTTTCTTT; CDR3 protein: CASSYFWVPEAFF; J gene: TRBJ1-1; D gene: .; clone size: .; CDR3 length: 13; V gene: TRBV5-6
CDR3 DNA: TGTGCCAGCAGCTTGGTGGCCCGGGACAGGGCTTGGGAATACGAGCAGTACTTC; CDR3 protein: CASSLVARDRAWEYEQYF; J gene: TRBJ2-7; D gene: TRBD1; clone size: .; CDR3 length: 18; V gene: TRBV5-6
CDR3 DNA: TGTGCCAGTAGTTCCGGGACTACGGCCTACAATGAGCAGTTCTTC; CDR3 protein: CASSSGTTAYNEQFF; J gene: TRBJ2-1; D gene: TRBD2; clone size: .; CDR3 length: 15; V gene: TRBV19
CDR3 DNA: TGCGCCAGCAGCTTGGACAGGGTAAAAGGCTACACCTTC; CDR3 protein: CASSLDRVKGYTF; J gene: TRBJ1-2; D gene: .; clone size: few; CDR3 length: 13; V gene: TRBV5-1
CDR3 DNA: TGTGCCAGCAGTGAAGAGTCGGATAACTATGGCTACACCTTC; CDR3 protein: CASSEESDNYGYTF; J gene: TRBJ1-2; D gene: .; clone size: .; CDR3 length: 14; V gene: TRBV2
CDR3 DNA: TGTGCCAGCAGTCAAGCCGGGACAGCACCCTACGAGCAGTACTTC; CDR3 protein: CASSQAGTAPYEQYF; J gene: TRBJ2-7; D gene: TRBD1; clone size: .; CDR3 length: 15; V gene: TRBV5-4
CDR3 DNA: TGTGCCAGCAGCTTGGCTGGACTAGCGGGAGAAGCCTACGAGCAGTACTTC; CDR3 protein: CASSLAGLAGEAYEQYF; J gene: TRBJ2-7; D gene: TRBD2; clone size: .; CDR3 length: 17; V gene: TRBV5-4
CDR3 DNA: TGTGCCAGCAGCCACGAGACAGCGGGCTACACCTTC; CDR3 protein: CASSHETAGYTF; J gene: TRBJ1-2; D gene: .; clone size: few; CDR3 length: 12; V gene: TRBV7-9
CDR3 DNA: TGTGCCAGCAGCTTAGATGCTGGTCGGAACACTGAAGCTTTCTTT; CDR3 protein: CASSLDAGRNTEAFF; J gene: TRBJ1-1; D gene: .; clone size: few; CDR3 length: 15; V gene: TRBV7-9
CDR3 DNA: TGTGCCAGCAGCCTAAACAGGGGTGGCACAGATACGCAGTATTTT; CDR3 protein: CASSLNRGGTDTQYF; J gene: TRBJ2-3; D gene: TRBD1; clone size: .; CDR3 length: 15; V gene: TRBV3-1/TRBV3-2
CDR3 DNA: TGTGCCAGCAGCCAAAGGGGAGCGGGAGTTATCGCAGATACGCAGTATTTT; CDR3 protein: CASSQRGAGVIADTQYF; J gene: TRBJ2-3; D gene: TRBD2; clone size: once; CDR3 length: 17; V gene: TRBV14
CDR3 DNA: TGTGCCAGCAGTTACCACACTGGGGGGCGGGGCGGGGAGCTGTTTTTT; CDR3 protein: CASSYHTGGRGGELFF; J gene: TRBJ2-2; D gene: .; clone size: few; CDR3 length: 16; V gene: TRBV6-5
CDR3 DNA: TGCGCCAGCAGCAACGCCCGCGAGCAGTACTTC; CDR3 protein: CASSNAREQYF; J gene: TRBJ2-7; D gene: .; clone size: .; CDR3 length: 11; V gene: TRBV5-1
CDR3 DNA: TGTGCCAGCAAGGCGGCGACAGGGGTGTATTACGAGCAGTACTTC; CDR3 protein: CASKAATGVYYEQYF; J gene: TRBJ2-7; D gene: TRBD1; clone size: .; CDR3 length: 15; V gene: TRBV6-5
CDR3 DNA: TGTGCCAGCAGTTCCCCGGCAGAGCGAGCCAAAAACATTCAGTACTTC; CDR3 protein: CASSSPAERAKNIQYF; J gene: TRBJ2-4; D gene: .; clone size: .; CDR3 length: 16; V gene: TRBV28
CDR3 DNA: TGTGCCAGCAGCCAAGGAGCGGGGGGTTCGGAGACCCAGTACTTC; CDR3 protein: CASSQGAGGSETQYF; J gene: TRBJ2-5; D gene: TRBD2; clone size: many; CDR3 length: 15; V gene: TRBV3-1/TRBV3-2
CDR3 DNA: TGTGCCAGCAGCGGGGGACTAGCGGGAGGCTACGAGCAGTACTTC; CDR3 protein: CASSGGLAGGYEQYF; J gene: TRBJ2-7; D gene: TRBD2; clone size: .; CDR3 length: 15; V gene: TRBV7-2
CDR3 DNA: TGCGCCAGCAGTGAGTCTGACAGGGGAATCACTGAAGCTTTCTTT; CDR3 protein: CASSESDRGITEAFF; J gene: TRBJ1-1; D gene: TRBD1; clone size: .; CDR3 length: 15; V gene: TRBV10-1
CDR3 DNA: TGTGCCAGCAGCTTGGGGCAGGGGGGGGTCCAAGAGACCCAGTACTTC; CDR3 protein: CASSLGQGGVQETQYF; J gene: TRBJ2-5; D gene: .; clone size: .; CDR3 length: 16; V gene: TRBV5-8
CDR3 DNA: TGTGCCAGCAGCGCGCCTCCCGGGACAGGGGGGACGAACCCCTACGAGCAGTACTTC; CDR3 protein: CASSAPPGTGGTNPYEQYF; J gene: TRBJ2-7; D gene: TRBD1; clone size: .; CDR3 length: 19; V gene: TRBV5-6
CDR3 DNA: TGTGCCAGCAGCCAAGTTCGGGCTACCAACACCGGGGAGCTGTTTTTT; CDR3 protein: CASSQVRATNTGELFF; J gene: TRBJ2-2; D gene: .; clone size: .; CDR3 length: 16; V gene: TRBV3-1/TRBV3-2
CDR3 DNA: TGTGCCAGCAGGACAGGGGGCAAGAATGAGCAGTTCTTC; CDR3 protein: CASRTGGKNEQFF; J gene: TRBJ2-1; D gene: TRBD1; clone size: .; CDR3 length: 13; V gene: TRBV27
CDR3 DNA: TGCGCCAGCAGTGTAGTAGGACAGAAAAATTCACCCCTCCACTTT; CDR3 protein: CASSVVGQKNSPLHF; J gene: TRBJ1-6; D gene: .; clone size: .; CDR3 length: 15; V gene: TRBV10-2
CDR3 DNA: TGTGCCAGCAGCGTAGTCCCCCTAGCGGGCAATGAGCAGTTCTTC; CDR3 protein: CASSVVPLAGNEQFF; J gene: TRBJ2-1; D gene: TRBD2; clone size: .; CDR3 length: 15; V gene: TRBV9
CDR3 DNA: TGTGCCAGCAGTCCAGGGCATTTGGGAAATCAGCCCCAGCATTTT; CDR3 protein: CASSPGHLGNQPQHF; J gene: TRBJ1-5; D gene: .; clone size: .; CDR3 length: 15; V gene: TRBV7-2
CDR3 DNA: TGTGCCAGCAGTTATGGCGAGACCCAGTACTTC; CDR3 protein: CASSYGETQYF; J gene: TRBJ2-5; D gene: .; clone size: .; CDR3 length: 11; V gene: TRBV6-5
CDR3 DNA: TGTGCCAGCAGGGTTTACACCGGGGAGCTGTTTTTT; CDR3 protein: CASRVYTGELFF; J gene: TRBJ2-2; D gene: .; clone size: .; CDR3 length: 12; V gene: TRBV19
CDR3 DNA: TGTGCCAGCAGTGAGATGGACAGGGCCTACAATGAGCAGTTCTTC; CDR3 protein: CASSEMDRAYNEQFF; J gene: TRBJ2-1; D gene: TRBD1; clone size: .; CDR3 length: 15; V gene: TRBV6-1
CDR3 DNA: TGTGCCACAGGAGAGCGGGCGCTGCCAGATACGCAGTATTTT; CDR3 protein: CATGERALPDTQYF; J gene: TRBJ2-3; D gene: .; clone size: .; CDR3 length: 14; V gene: TRBV7-2
CDR3 DNA: TGTGCCAGCAGCAACACCGCCGGGGAAAAACTGTTTTTT; CDR3 protein: CASSNTAGEKLFF; J gene: TRBJ1-4; D gene: .; clone size: .; CDR3 length: 13; V gene: TRBV28
CDR3 DNA: TGTGCCATCAGTGAGGTTAGGGGCGTTGGTTTGAATGAGCAGTTCTTC; CDR3 protein: CAISEVRGVGLNEQFF; J gene: TRBJ2-1; D gene: .; clone size: .; CDR3 length: 16; V gene: TRBV10-3
CDR3 DNA: TGTGCCAGCAGCTTAACGACAGGGTCAAGGACAGATACGCAGTATTTT; CDR3 protein: CASSLTTGSRTDTQYF; J gene: TRBJ2-3; D gene: TRBD1; clone size: .; CDR3 length: 16; V gene: TRBV5-4